This T cell receptor beta chain was profiled in a study of cytomegalovirus exposure and HLA in healthy donors (dated by TCRdb to 2016 to 2017). Broadly, across the study: An earlier analysis of roughly 500 of the donors reported 276 Gb of sequence data and 100 million to 120 million unique TCR beta sequences obtained from about 179 million T cells. About 280 gigabases of sequencing data and 78 million or so unique TCR sequences were included in an early release covering around 650 HLA-typed donors. Of the roughly 390 genotyped donors, more than 75% were placed in the genetic ancestry cluster associated with self-reported Caucasian donors. The study aimed to test whether cataloging public T cell receptors could reveal signatures of past pathogen exposure. The study profiled the T cell repertoires of 500 to 800 subjects by immunosequencing and related them to cytomegalovirus serostatus. In addition to the first cohort of roughly 700 subjects, a separate validation cohort of some 120 different subjects was used. High-throughput TCR immunosequencing, statistical association of individual TCRs with disease status, and machine learning were combined to predict cytomegalovirus infection status. A later analysis re-examined previously published TCR beta repertoires from 500 to 700 donors and added high-resolution HLA genotyping to investigate patterns of TCR occurrence. In the later analysis, no new phenotypic data were used to find candidate immune exposures; instead, reliance was placed on TCR beta sequences and their occurrence across donors. To decide whether each TCR beta V gene segment behaved as functional or pseudogenic, an earlier analysis of over 500 of the donors relied on high-throughput TCR beta sequencing. Donor age, sex, ethnicity and CMV serostatus were compiled alongside the repertoire data. In a later genetic analysis, genome-wide SNP genotypes for about 60% of the 666 donors were used, and that subset was treated as a discovery cohort. Every repertoire in the discovery cohort had been generated on one and the same sequencing platform. HLA typing covered class I and class II loci at four-digit resolution. The number of typed donors differed by locus: about 620-630 for A, B, C, DRB1 and DQB1; approximately 520 for DQA1; roughly 600 for DPA1; and 400 to 480 for DPB1. Roughly five DR-DQ haplotypes were treated as single units for association and clustering because of strong linkage in the cohort. Across some 400 genotyped donors of the cohort, an average of roughly 230,000 unique TCR beta nucleotide sequences per donor were sequenced, and roughly a sixth of those sequences were non-productive. Points the paper makes about the study in general: In vitro tests confirmed that a few of the cytomegalovirus-associated TCR beta chains recognize cytomegalovirus antigens. Presence/absence analyses assumed roughly uniform sequencing depth across donors, an assumption that may not hold. A later analysis reported that several top co-occurrence clusters appeared linked to parvovirus B19, influenza, CMV and Epstein-Barr virus. It was suggested by the authors that the approach could potentially be generalized to other disease states and immunological phenotypes. The cohort was sequenced for TCR beta chains only, and without alpha or paired-chain data the features that could be detected were limited. When HLA alleles, especially DR and DQ, strongly co-occurred, TCR associations were difficult to assign to individual alleles. A further reported finding was that TCR beta sequences accurately predicted the HLA-A and HLA-B alleles for most subjects in the first cohort. The classifier was reported to diagnose cytomegalovirus status with high specificity and sensitivity in both the original cohort and the validation cohort. A later genetic analysis associated a missense DCLRE1C variant with V-gene and J-gene trimming of TCR beta chains, and an independent cohort replicated the association. A later analysis associated around 16,000 TCR beta sequences with specific HLA alleles at a false discovery rate of 0.05. Most CMV-associated TCR beta chains appeared to be HLA-restricted in a later analysis, and the HLA associations seemed to be driven largely by CMV exposure. The sequencing pipeline was judged likely to have produced a cluster of highly shared sequence variants as a technical artifact. Across donors, most TCR sequences were observed very rarely, whereas some public TCRs were present in many individuals. For the cohort, immune exposure information was limited to CMV serostatus. In the study, some 160 TCR beta chains were listed as associated with cytomegalovirus. Linkage disequilibrium might explain the correlated functional status among segregating V segments, but an unknown experimental factor could not be ruled out. An earlier analysis of approximately 500 of the donors showed that most TCR beta V segments appeared in productive rearrangements either about 90% or about 30% of the time, which broadly matched IMGT annotations. In a later analysis, TCR association rates were found to vary across HLA loci, with the most associated TCRs seen for DRB1 alleles and the fewest for HLA-C alleles. A later analysis found that HLA-associated TCR beta chains were more clonally expanded and had lower generation probabilities than equally common non-associated chains. In a later genetic analysis, fewer N-insertions in productive TCRs were reported among donors in an Asian-associated ancestry cluster than the approximately 710-donor mean. Because some donors lacked HLA typing at each locus, the association tests relied only on the typed subset. The earlier analysis of a few hundred of the donors excluded seventeen rarely observed V segments, including chromosome 9 orphons, because counts were too low.

The library came from the immunoSEQ multiplex PCR assay. A mixture of 60 forward primers for TCR Vbeta segments and 13 reverse primers for TCR Jbeta segments was used in the multiplex PCR. The CDR3 region of rearranged TCR beta genes was amplified from genomic DNA with a multiplex PCR assay. Amplified TCR beta libraries were sequenced as 87-base-pair reads on the Illumina HiSeq System. The original methods were these. Across the 670 or so repertoires, a later analysis counted tens of millions of unique TCR beta chains, roughly 11 million of which were shared by at least two donors. To remove PCR and sequencing errors, raw reads were error-corrected and collapsed into unique sequences using a nearest-neighbor algorithm that merged closely related sequences. CDR3 sequences were aligned to IMGT reference sequences to assign V, D and J gene segments. For a sequence to be retained, a match of at least six nucleotides was required to both a V gene segment and a J gene segment. A rearrangement counted as productive if the CDR3 had no stop codons and remained in frame with V and J, and every other rearrangement counted as non-productive. Following IMGT convention, CDR3 was defined as the stretch from the second conserved V-encoded cysteine to the conserved J-encoded phenylalanine. Sequences without an unambiguous match to a single V gene segment were excluded from the earlier analysis of almost 600 of the donors. In an earlier analysis of 450 to 700 of the donors, V segments were called functional above 56.7% productive rearrangements and were called segregating when the between-donor standard deviation exceeded 5%. A statistical classification framework was built to diagnose cytomegalovirus status from the catalog of TCR beta chain sequences. V and J gene assignment, in a later analysis, came from comparing TCR nucleotide sequences with IMGT/GENE-DB human TR gene sequences. Using the TCRdist pipeline, a later analysis assigned CDR3 sequences along with most-parsimonious VDJ recombination scenarios. In a later analysis, each TCR beta chain was defined by its CDR3 amino acid sequence together with its V-gene family, and reads lacking a unique V-gene family were excluded. A later analysis removed over 500 highly shared, low-generation-probability nucleotide sequences to deal with suspected cross-contamination and a sequencing artifact. For each public chain, a later analysis derived a clonal expansion index from normalized ranks of inferred template counts within each repertoire. Generation probabilities in a later analysis came from a VDJ recombination model fitted to out-of-frame rearrangements, and those results were checked against IGoR. In a later analysis, TCR-TCR, TCR-HLA and TCR-CMV co-occurrence was scored with hypergeometric tests, and a repertoire-size bias correction was applied to TCR pairs. In a later analysis, false discovery rates were estimated by permuting HLA or CMV assignments 20 times. In a later analysis, co-occurring TCRs were grouped with DBSCAN, and TCRdist sequence similarity was added when clustering was performed within HLA-allele-positive subsets. Repertoires with fewer than 30,000 or more than 120,000 public chains were left out of co-occurrence clustering, as were about 5 repertoires with anomalous nucleotide sharing. TCRdb took over this immuneACCESS table, retaining in-frame rearrangements with V and J assigned. Such tables are incomplete; in checked studies, under half of the missing clones stem from an unresolved V gene, and the remainder is unexplained. V, J and clone size were drawn from that table, and D and trimming were deduced from the DNA. The table for this sample shows 95,000 to 150,000 clones. About 2.2% of the sample belongs to the ten largest clones.

In total, 666 healthy bone marrow donors made up the cohort. At the time of sampling, every cohort member was nominally healthy, though immune exposures that went unrecorded were likely present. The donor tested CMV seronegative, placing the donor among the roughly 400 seronegative members of the cohort. A peripheral blood sample was provided by each donor, and peripheral blood mononuclear cells were used for TCR beta sequencing. Genomic DNA extraction from the blood cell samples was performed with the Qiagen DNeasy Blood Extraction Kit. With regard to this clone: What antigen it recognizes has not been identified.

The receptor comes from a man aged 35 to 55 in good health and CMV-seronegative. The sequenced sample consisted of PBMCs.

The CDR3 protein: CASSHRTAGYYEQYF. The sequence in DNA is TGCGCCAGCAGCCACCGGACAGCTGGGTACTACGAGCAGTACTTC. This receptor chain uses TRBV4-1 and TRBJ2-7, with a tentative D gene TRBD1 over 6 matching bases. The junction shows trimming of 3 bases on V and 3 bases on J, plus 15 bases between the germline ends. The CDR3 runs 15 amino acids, cysteine and phenylalanine included. Of all the DNA, just the CDR3 is kept, 45 bases in frame from base 1. The germline V gene specifies MGHRA as CDR1 and YSYEKL as CDR2.